The clone carrying this T cell receptor (beta chain) was seen a single time. The antigen remains unidentified. Trimming at V came to 6 bases and at J to 7 bases, leaving 4 bases not matched to a gene. In germline, CDR1 is SQVTM, CDR2 ANQGSEA. CDR3 length equals 12 residues. TCRdb used MiXCR to reprocess the 5' RACE reads, holding one entry per CDR3 protein. This sample yields about 440,000 distinct CDR3 sequences, of which about 20% are seen a single time; 7.5% to 10% belongs to the top ten. The sample originates from a study of T-cell memory formation after mild COVID-19. Overall study context: There were largely donor-specific TCR clusters. Whole-study findings and limits: Some clones that responded were present in memory (sampled pre-infection), which suggests cross-reactive memory joined.

The sample was PBMCs or a T cell subset sorted from them (not recorded which). This rearrangement joins TRBV29-1 to TRBJ1-2, with 11 bases fitting TRBD1. This receptor was taken from an adult woman who had mild COVID-19 (a few samples of this study predate the infection). Cell type and time point are not known. The CDR3 nucleotides read TGCAGCGTAGCGGACAGGGGGCTTGGCTACACCTTC. It encodes CSVADRGLGYTF.